These T cell receptor beta chains were read from a single sample in a study of cytomegalovirus exposure and HLA in healthy donors. Only in-frame clones appear in the TCRdb table, and some are missing; sequencing was by immunoSEQ multiplex PCR. The sample yields 100,000 or so clones, approximately 81% seen once. The sequenced material came from PBMCs. The receptors were gathered from a female donor in good health and CMV-seropositive. CDR3s include the opening cysteine and the closing phenylalanine or tryptophan. The D gene is left open where the match is weak.

TRBV5-1,TRBD2,CASSWGTSGATDTQYF
TRBV9,TRBD1,CASSAGDRKNIQYF
TRBV7-6,NA,CASSPPEGRSYNEQFF
TRBV18,TRBD1,CASSPTGQAAGNTIYF
TRBV6-5,NA,CASSFTQGSYEQYF
TRBV10-2,TRBD2,CASSESGGRASGELFF
TRBV6-6,NA,CASSGKDSLTDTQYF
TRBV9,NA,CASSVDPTPRTYNEQFF
TRBV6-6,TRBD2,CASSYGTSGSSYEQYF
TRBV27,NA,CASSIDKDIYNEQFF
TRBV5-5,TRBD2,CASTLLTSGVETQYF
TRBV4-2,NA,CASSQLDGDSNQPQHF
TRBV18,NA,CASSQNTANTEAFF
TRBV19,TRBD1,CASRSAGTGGIGYTF
TRBV9,NA,CASSPRVVSGNTIYF
TRBV27,TRBD1,CASSPRVGQGAREAFF
TRBV29-1,NA,CSVAPNRFGGTDTQYF
TRBV5-4,NA,CASSLVGQLGTEAFF
TRBV25-1,NA,CASSEPGVVQPQHF
TRBV19,TRBD1,CASRSAGGHYEQYF
TRBV6-5,NA,CASTRGQSYTF
TRBV30,NA,CAWSPDKNTEAFF
TRBV23-1,TRBD1,CASSHPDREYEQYF
TRBV7-6,NA,CASSLVESAGELFF
TRBV7-9,NA,CASSLGADYNEQFF
TRBV27,NA,CASSFARGPASGANVLTF
TRBV6-6,NA,CAGKQGYSGNTIYF
TRBV7-9,NA,CASSLAWGGGEAFF
TRBV7-2,NA,CASSLWQGEAEAFF
TRBV11-2,NA,CASRPAGSGETQYF
TRBV10-2,NA,CASSESGGRQPQHF